These T cell receptor beta chains were read from a single sample in a study of CD8 T cells in Susac syndrome. TCRdb re-analysed the immunoSEQ multiplex PCR reads in MiXCR, keeping a single row per CDR3 protein. Of a few hundred thousand distinct CDR3 sequences listed, about 88% are singletons. Sequenced material: CD8+ T cells from PBMCs. These receptors all stem from a human donor with multiple sclerosis. Both conserved end residues are part of each CDR3. Size tells how often a clone was seen (once, few, many) or the class of an expanded clone, and some rows leave it out.

TRBV29-1	.	CSVESGELYNEQFF
TRBV29-1	.	CSAGGQGGGYGYTF
TRBV19	.	CASSYRVSSYNEQFF
TRBV9	.	CASSVAGLNTEAFF
TRBV30	once	CAWNPLAGVAETQYF
TRBV7-9	.	CASSSGFYGYTF
TRBV23-1	.	CASNQHRVTEAFF
TRBV10-3	.	CAISLTPDEQYF
TRBV12-3/TRBV12-4	.	CASSLLVFSRDTQYF
TRBV6-2/TRBV6-3	.	CASSGIAGSSYEQYF
TRBV19	.	CASIANPYRTGELFF
TRBV7-8	.	CASRTSRIQETQYF
TRBV6-2/TRBV6-3	.	CASSTPPGWNTEAFF
TRBV6-2/TRBV6-3	.	CASKLRGKDEQYF
TRBV20-1	.	CSATPSGRFNEQFF
TRBV20-1	.	CSASPYNEQFF